This T cell receptor (beta chain) was sequenced in a study of shared clonotypes between healthy human individuals. The study, taken as a whole, reports: Compared with clonotypes that all four donors shared, non-shared clonotypes had lower generation probabilities.

Healthy adults negative for HIV, lacking recent acute infections or vaccinations, served as donors. Partitioning of CD4+ cells yielded a CD45RA+ naive subset and a CD45RA-negative memory subset. With respect to this clone: Antigen specificity is unknown. This sample includes further DNA sequences coding for the same CDR3.

An even split of each subset's genomic DNA across several immunoSEQ plates was performed. The table came from immunoSEQ multiplex PCR; TCRdb's copy has only in-frame clones and leaves some out. The table includes more than 2,000,000 clones, over 85% detected once. The CDR3 runs to 14 residues. V was shortened by 0 bases and J by 3 bases, with 6 bases between the two germline ends. The germline V gene has CDR1 SGHRS and CDR2 YFSETQ. The receptor was isolated from a man aged 18 to 29 in good health. Some clones in this sample may be carry-over from other donors' samples. What was sequenced was naive CD4+ T cells from PBMCs. The subset: CD45RA+ positively selected. V is TRBV5-1 and J is TRBJ2-2; D gene unclear. CDR3 bases: TGCGCCAGCAGCTTGGAGGGATACACCGGGGAGCTGTTTTTT. Protein: CASSLEGYTGELFF.